The clone carrying this T cell receptor beta chain was counted only a few times. This sample's TCRbeta library carried unique molecular identifier barcodes. MiXCR, applied by TCRdb to the PCR reads, yields one record per CDR3 protein. In the table there are over 550,000 distinct CDR3 sequences, roughly a tenth of which are singletons. This sample is drawn from a study of T-cell reconstitution after alpha-beta-depleted transplantation in children. In germline, CDR1 is LGHNA, CDR2 YNFKEQ. V lost 4 bases and J lost 1; bases outside the gene matches: 12. The CDR3 is made up of 18 amino acids. The receptor's source is a human donor who donated a stem cell graft to a child with acute myeloid leukemia. This specimen was PBMCs from the stem cell graft donor, taken from the stem cell graft. This rearrangement joins TRBV4-2 to TRBJ1-4; 7 positions agree with TRBD1. The CDR3 DNA sequence: TGTGCCAGCAGCCCAAAACAGGGGCTGGGTGTAACTAATGAAAAACTGTTTTTT. Translating gives CASSPKQGLGVTNEKLFF.